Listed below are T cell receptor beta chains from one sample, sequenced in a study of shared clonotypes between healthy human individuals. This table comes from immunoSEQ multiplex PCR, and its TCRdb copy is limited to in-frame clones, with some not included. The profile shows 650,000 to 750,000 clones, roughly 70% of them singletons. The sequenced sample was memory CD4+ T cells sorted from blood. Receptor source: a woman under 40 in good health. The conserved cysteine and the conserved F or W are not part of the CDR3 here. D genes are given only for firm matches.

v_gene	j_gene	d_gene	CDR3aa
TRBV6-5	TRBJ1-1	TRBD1	ASSYLGRGRAAF
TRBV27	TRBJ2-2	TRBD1	ASRDPKTGKSTGELF
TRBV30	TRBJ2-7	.	AWSVEAESEQY
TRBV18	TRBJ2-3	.	ASSPVSGTDTQY
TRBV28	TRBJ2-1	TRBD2	ATRGRPNEQF
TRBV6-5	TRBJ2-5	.	ASSYRDPLGTQY
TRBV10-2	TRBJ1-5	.	ASSSQGRNQPQH
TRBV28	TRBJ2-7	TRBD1	ASRRDLSTGEQY
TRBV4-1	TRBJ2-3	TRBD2	ASSYSGSTDTQY
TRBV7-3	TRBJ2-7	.	ASSDSSGEQY
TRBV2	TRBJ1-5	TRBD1	ASRVTGDQPQH
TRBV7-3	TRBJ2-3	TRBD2	ASSLTVTSGRSDTQY
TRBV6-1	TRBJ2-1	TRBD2	ASSDMAGVGNEQF
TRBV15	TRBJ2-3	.	ATSREKQNTDTQY
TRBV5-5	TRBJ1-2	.	ASSFIWDYGYT
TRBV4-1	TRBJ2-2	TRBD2	ASGPGTSGTLGGELF
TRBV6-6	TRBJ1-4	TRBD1	ASRRQGNEKLF
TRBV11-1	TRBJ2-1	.	ASSPRTAALGEQF
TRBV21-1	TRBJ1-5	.	ASSKERNTVYKH
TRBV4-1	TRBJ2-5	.	ASSPAGSGETQY
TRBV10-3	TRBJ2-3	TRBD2	AISEREGSSDTQY
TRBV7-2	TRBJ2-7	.	ASSPRPTPGEQY
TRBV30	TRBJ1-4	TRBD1	AWSVLGTGLEKLF
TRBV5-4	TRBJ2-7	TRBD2	ASSSRTSNYEQY
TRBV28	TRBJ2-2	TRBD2	ASSPGLVFPGELF
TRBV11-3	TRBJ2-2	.	ASSANTGELF
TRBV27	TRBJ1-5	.	ASSFRFLDQPQH
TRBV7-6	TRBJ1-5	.	ASSLVPRGSNQPQH
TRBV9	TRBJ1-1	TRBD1	ASKPYHRGEMTEAF
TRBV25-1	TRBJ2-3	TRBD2	ASRGGWTDTQY
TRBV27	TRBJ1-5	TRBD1	ASRQGYDQPQH
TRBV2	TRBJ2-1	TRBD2	ASSAGLAGYNEQF
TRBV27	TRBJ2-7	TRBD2	ASGTSGGVYEQY
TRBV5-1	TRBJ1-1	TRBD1	ASSLQGARAF
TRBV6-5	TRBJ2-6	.	ASTGHSGANVLT
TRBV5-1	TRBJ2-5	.	ASSDGTFLGTQY
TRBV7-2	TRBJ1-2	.	ASSLATENYGYT
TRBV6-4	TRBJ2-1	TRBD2	ASRKTSGKYSEQF
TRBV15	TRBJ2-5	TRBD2	ATSGGTSGVVTQY
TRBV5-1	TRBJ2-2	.	ASSWSVSGELF
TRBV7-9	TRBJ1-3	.	ASSISGVSGNTIY
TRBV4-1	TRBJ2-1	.	ASSQLRLKYNEQF
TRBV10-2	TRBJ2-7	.	ASSARGTYEQY
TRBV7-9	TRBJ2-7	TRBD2	ASRDSGGTYEQY
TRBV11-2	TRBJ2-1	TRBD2	ASSLQLAGAYNEQF
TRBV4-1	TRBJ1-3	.	ASSQLGAASSGNTIY
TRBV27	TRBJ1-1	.	ASSLGPGTMNTEAF
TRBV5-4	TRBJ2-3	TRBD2	ASSFGAGVGTDTQY
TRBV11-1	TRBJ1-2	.	ASSLSTDNYGYT
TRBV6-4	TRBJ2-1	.	ACGAGTYNEQF
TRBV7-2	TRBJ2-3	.	ASSLGSLSTDTQY
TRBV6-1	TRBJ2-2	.	AISETGPQKNTGELF
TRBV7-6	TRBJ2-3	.	ASSLMSSVVARNDTQY